Listed below are T cell receptor beta chains from one sample, sequenced in a study of beta chain features in type 1 diabetes. Some clones are missing from TCRdb's copy, which holds only in-frame ones; the method was immunoSEQ multiplex PCR. This table holds about 270,000 clones, approximately 14% found once. Material for sequencing was naive CD4+ T cells from blood. The receptors come from a man aged 25 to 40 with type 1 diabetes. Each CDR3 is given without its conserved first and last residue. Each record gives: V gene, CDR3 length, CDR3 protein.

TRBV28 16 ASSPSGWTGASDEKLF
TRBV9 14 ASSAGTSAYYNEQF
TRBV5-1 9 ASSLEGEQF
TRBV9 11 ASSAGSIYEQY
TRBV15 12 ATSRSTGAYEQY
TRBV2 13 ASGGLAEKEETQY
TRBV18 11 ASSRDGQIEAF
TRBV5-1 13 ASSGGTGVDYEQY
TRBV2 11 AGGTTSTDTQY
TRBV7-8 14 ASSPGNTAGYNEQF
TRBV30 10 AWSVYTYEQY
TRBV6-1 11 ASSIRLVDTQY
TRBV2 11 ASSGPMNQPQH
TRBV28 13 ASRPGSSAKNIQY
TRBV5-4 12 ASSTRAGDETQY
TRBV7-9 12 ASSASGLNQPQH
TRBV29-1 11 SVRGQDNQPQH
TRBV18 12 ASSPPTGVETQY
TRBV4-2 13 ASSQGFTGNQPQH
TRBV11-1 13 ASSLVGSGDYEQY